The clone carrying this TCR beta chain was observed a handful of times. As yet, its antigen is unknown. CDR3 length equals 16 residues. The germline V gene encodes CDR1 MGHRA and CDR2 YSYEKL. V lost 6 bases and J lost 0, with 12 bases in between. TCRdb reanalysed the reads using MiXCR and keeps one entry per CDR3 protein. The data show more than 65,000 distinct CDR3 sequences, more than 40% seen once. This sample was included in a study of T cell repertoires in cytomegalovirus infection. V and J are TRBV4-1 and TRBJ1-6; possibly TRBD1 for D (6 bases). Sequencing used CD8+ T cells from cultured PBMCs, obtained from culture after CMV antigen stimulation. This receptor was obtained from a human donor in good health (CMV status not recorded). Some clones in this sample may be carry-over from other donors' samples. CDR3 coding DNA: TGCGCCAGCAGTCCAGGGACAAGCTCCTATAATTCACCCCTCCACTTT. It yields the protein CASSPGTSSYNSPLHF.